Listed below are T cell receptor beta chains from one sample, sequenced in a study of blood T cell repertoires in COVID-19. The assay was immunoSEQ multiplex PCR, and TCRdb's table has in-frame clones only and misses some. The table has 200,000 to 300,000 clones, roughly 79% seen once. The sequenced sample consisted of peripheral blood. These receptors all stem from an elderly woman with COVID-19, enrolled during active disease. CDR3s include the opening cysteine and the closing phenylalanine or tryptophan. The order of the fields is V gene, J gene, D gene, clone size, CDR3 DNA, CDR3 protein. The D gene is left open where the match is weak. Clone size, where shown, is once, few, many, or a class for clones that have expanded.

V gene: TRBV5-6; J gene: TRBJ2-7; D gene: TRBD2; clone size: few; CDR3 DNA: TGTGCCAGCAGCTTGAGGCTAGCGGGCCCGGAGCAGTACTTC; CDR3 protein: CASSLRLAGPEQYF
V gene: TRBV9; J gene: TRBJ2-5; D gene: TRBD1; clone size: -; CDR3 DNA: TGTGCCAGCAGCGTAGCTACCAGGGGGCAAGAGACCCAGTACTTC; CDR3 protein: CASSVATRGQETQYF
V gene: TRBV9; J gene: TRBJ2-5; D gene: TRBD2; clone size: -; CDR3 DNA: TGTGCCAGCAGCGCCGGGACTAGCGGGCCCTTGGAGACCCAGTACTTC; CDR3 protein: CASSAGTSGPLETQYF
V gene: TRBV4-1; J gene: TRBJ1-2; D gene: -; clone size: -; CDR3 DNA: TGCGCCAGCAGCCAAGTAAACTATGGCTACACCTTC; CDR3 protein: CASSQVNYGYTF
V gene: TRBV19; J gene: TRBJ1-5; D gene: TRBD1; clone size: -; CDR3 DNA: TGTGCCAGTATGGACAGGGGAGGCCATCAGCCCCAGCATTTT; CDR3 protein: CASMDRGGHQPQHF
V gene: TRBV7-3; J gene: TRBJ2-3; D gene: TRBD2; clone size: -; CDR3 DNA: TGTGCCAGCAGCTCCCCTAGCGGGAGGGGGGGGATGACAGATACGCAGTATTTT; CDR3 protein: CASSSPSGRGGMTDTQYF
V gene: TRBV28; J gene: TRBJ2-5; D gene: TRBD1; clone size: -; CDR3 DNA: TGTGCCAGCCGAGGGGGCGACAGGGTTCGCCAAGAGACCCAGTACTTC; CDR3 protein: CASRGGDRVRQETQYF
V gene: TRBV5-1; J gene: TRBJ2-3; D gene: -; clone size: -; CDR3 DNA: TGCGCCAGCAGCTTAACAGGTGCCGATGCATGGGATACGCAGTATTTT; CDR3 protein: CASSLTGADAWDTQYF
V gene: TRBV11-1; J gene: TRBJ2-1; D gene: -; clone size: -; CDR3 DNA: TGTGCCAGCAGCCTTCAGGGTGCCGGGCTCGGCAATGAGCAGTTCTTC; CDR3 protein: CASSLQGAGLGNEQFF
V gene: TRBV30; J gene: TRBJ1-2; D gene: TRBD1; clone size: -; CDR3 DNA: TGTGCCTGGAGTGTACCGGGACAGGCCGTCTATGGCTACACCTTC; CDR3 protein: CAWSVPGQAVYGYTF
V gene: TRBV19; J gene: TRBJ1-1; D gene: -; clone size: -; CDR3 DNA: TGTGCCAGTAGGAACCGGGACACGAACACTGAAGCTTTCTTT; CDR3 protein: CASRNRDTNTEAFF
V gene: TRBV11-3; J gene: TRBJ1-1; D gene: -; clone size: -; CDR3 DNA: TGTGCCAGCAGTTTGCTAGGGAACACTGAAGCTTTCTTT; CDR3 protein: CASSLLGNTEAFF
V gene: TRBV29-1; J gene: TRBJ1-2; D gene: -; clone size: few; CDR3 DNA: TGCAGCGTTGGGACTTTGGGCTACACCTTC; CDR3 protein: CSVGTLGYTF
V gene: TRBV18; J gene: TRBJ1-2; D gene: -; clone size: few; CDR3 DNA: TGTGCCAGCTCCCAAGACGGTCGGGACTATGGCTACACCTTC; CDR3 protein: CASSQDGRDYGYTF
V gene: TRBV7-9; J gene: TRBJ1-1; D gene: -; clone size: -; CDR3 DNA: TGTGCCAGCAGCTTAGATGGGGCCTCGTCAGCTTTCTTT; CDR3 protein: CASSLDGASSAFF
V gene: TRBV10-3; J gene: TRBJ2-1; D gene: -; clone size: once; CDR3 DNA: TGTGCCATCACCCTCCACTTCAGGGTAAGGTACAATGAGCAGTTCTTC; CDR3 protein: CAITLHFRVRYNEQFF
V gene: TRBV7-3; J gene: TRBJ2-3; D gene: -; clone size: -; CDR3 DNA: TGTGCCAGCAGCTTTGGGGGAGGCGGGGCAGATACGCAGTATTTT; CDR3 protein: CASSFGGGGADTQYF
V gene: TRBV2; J gene: TRBJ1-2; D gene: -; clone size: -; CDR3 DNA: TGTGCCAGCAGTGAAGTGGGGAGGGTTGGCTACACCTTC; CDR3 protein: CASSEVGRVGYTF
V gene: TRBV2; J gene: TRBJ1-2; D gene: -; clone size: -; CDR3 DNA: TGTGCCAGCCGGACAGCCGGGGGGGGCTACACCTTC; CDR3 protein: CASRTAGGGYTF
V gene: TRBV6-5; J gene: TRBJ2-1; D gene: TRBD1; clone size: -; CDR3 DNA: TGTGCCAGCAGCGACCCACAGGGGAATGAGCAGTTCTTC; CDR3 protein: CASSDPQGNEQFF
V gene: TRBV28; J gene: TRBJ2-5; D gene: TRBD2; clone size: -; CDR3 DNA: TGTGCCAGCAGCTCTAGGAAGGGACTAGCGGGTGGAGGAGGAGAGACCCAGTACTTC; CDR3 protein: CASSSRKGLAGGGGETQYF
V gene: TRBV11-3; J gene: TRBJ1-1; D gene: -; clone size: -; CDR3 DNA: TGTGCCAGCAGCTCCCGTCGGGGGATGGGGAGCACTGAAGCTTTCTTT; CDR3 protein: CASSSRRGMGSTEAFF
V gene: TRBV11-2; J gene: TRBJ1-2; D gene: -; clone size: -; CDR3 DNA: TGTGCCAGCAGCTTTCGGACAGACGGGAACTATGGCTACACCTTC; CDR3 protein: CASSFRTDGNYGYTF
V gene: TRBV7-2; J gene: TRBJ1-1; D gene: -; clone size: -; CDR3 DNA: TGTGCCAGCAGCTGGACAGTTTGGGACACTGAAGCTTTCTTT; CDR3 protein: CASSWTVWDTEAFF
V gene: TRBV3-1/TRBV3-2; J gene: TRBJ1-1; D gene: -; clone size: -; CDR3 DNA: TGTGCCAGCAGTACGCAGGGAAACACTGAAGCTTTCTTT; CDR3 protein: CASSTQGNTEAFF
V gene: TRBV19; J gene: TRBJ1-2; D gene: -; clone size: -; CDR3 DNA: TGTGCCAGTAGTATAGCGGCCGGGACATCTGGCTATGGCTACACCTTC; CDR3 protein: CASSIAAGTSGYGYTF
V gene: TRBV28; J gene: TRBJ1-1; D gene: TRBD1; clone size: -; CDR3 DNA: TGTGCCAGCAGGTCAGGGGGCGCGGTCACTGAAGCTTTCTTT; CDR3 protein: CASRSGGAVTEAFF
V gene: TRBV7-2; J gene: TRBJ1-1; D gene: -; clone size: few; CDR3 DNA: TGTGCCAGCAGCTCAAGGGACATTAAGGAGAACACTGAAGCTTTCTTT; CDR3 protein: CASSSRDIKENTEAFF
V gene: TRBV2; J gene: TRBJ2-3; D gene: TRBD2; clone size: -; CDR3 DNA: TGTGCCAGCAGCCTTGCTCTCGGGGGGAATACGCAGTATTTT; CDR3 protein: CASSLALGGNTQYF
V gene: TRBV18; J gene: TRBJ1-3; D gene: -; clone size: -; CDR3 DNA: TGTGCCAGCTCACTCCGACAACGCCGGGGAAACACCATATATTTT; CDR3 protein: CASSLRQRRGNTIYF
V gene: TRBV11-2; J gene: TRBJ1-6; D gene: TRBD1; clone size: -; CDR3 DNA: TGTGCCAGCAGCCAAACAGGGGGACGGGATTCACCCCTCCACTTT; CDR3 protein: CASSQTGGRDSPLHF
V gene: TRBV18; J gene: TRBJ2-7; D gene: -; clone size: -; CDR3 DNA: TGTGCCAGCTCACCCCCTTTTCGACACAGCTACGAGCAGTACTTC; CDR3 protein: CASSPPFRHSYEQYF
V gene: TRBV5-8; J gene: TRBJ1-4; D gene: -; clone size: -; CDR3 DNA: TGTGCCAGCAGCTTGCTTCCAGGGGAAAAACTGTTTTTT; CDR3 protein: CASSLLPGEKLFF
V gene: TRBV11-2; J gene: TRBJ1-2; D gene: -; clone size: -; CDR3 DNA: TGTGCCAGCATCCCTGACGGGACAAGACCCGGGGGCTACACCTTC; CDR3 protein: CASIPDGTRPGGYTF
V gene: TRBV7-9; J gene: TRBJ1-4; D gene: -; clone size: once; CDR3 DNA: TGTGCCAGCAGCTTAGTGGGACAAACTAATGAAAAACTGTTTTTT; CDR3 protein: CASSLVGQTNEKLFF
V gene: TRBV3-1/TRBV3-2; J gene: TRBJ1-1; D gene: -; clone size: -; CDR3 DNA: TGTGCCAGCAGCCAAGCGGGGATAGACACTGAAGCTTTCTTT; CDR3 protein: CASSQAGIDTEAFF
V gene: TRBV19; J gene: TRBJ2-5; D gene: -; clone size: -; CDR3 DNA: TGTGCCAGTAGTATAGGGCGGCAAGAGACCCAGTACTTC; CDR3 protein: CASSIGRQETQYF
V gene: TRBV5-1; J gene: TRBJ1-1; D gene: -; clone size: few; CDR3 DNA: TGCGCCAGCAGCTCAGGACAGACGAGGAACACTGAAGCTTTCTTT; CDR3 protein: CASSSGQTRNTEAFF
V gene: TRBV9; J gene: TRBJ2-5; D gene: -; clone size: -; CDR3 DNA: TGTGCCAGCAGCGCCCTACAGGGAGGGGTAGAGACCCAGTACTTC; CDR3 protein: CASSALQGGVETQYF
V gene: TRBV2; J gene: TRBJ1-5; D gene: -; clone size: -; CDR3 DNA: TGTGCCAGCAGCTTACAGAGAAACAATCAGCCCCAGCATTTT; CDR3 protein: CASSLQRNNQPQHF
V gene: TRBV14; J gene: TRBJ2-1; D gene: TRBD2; clone size: -; CDR3 DNA: TGTGCCAGCAGCCAATGGGTGGCGGGAGTGGCCCTGGGGGAGCAGTTCTTC; CDR3 protein: CASSQWVAGVALGEQFF
V gene: TRBV10-3; J gene: TRBJ2-5; D gene: -; clone size: -; CDR3 DNA: TGTGCCATCAGTGGGTCGGACAGGGAGGGAGAGACCCAGTACTTC; CDR3 protein: CAISGSDREGETQYF
V gene: TRBV7-9; J gene: TRBJ1-5; D gene: TRBD1; clone size: -; CDR3 DNA: TGTGCCAGCAGCTCGGGGACAGGGATTAATCAGCCCCAGCATTTT; CDR3 protein: CASSSGTGINQPQHF
V gene: TRBV7-8; J gene: TRBJ2-3; D gene: TRBD1; clone size: once; CDR3 DNA: TGTGCCAGCAGTTTCCCAGGGGGCGCGCAGTATTTT; CDR3 protein: CASSFPGGAQYF
V gene: TRBV4-2; J gene: TRBJ1-3; D gene: -; clone size: once; CDR3 DNA: TGTGCCAGCAGCCAAGATTTGGCCAGCGACTCTGGAAACACCATATATTTT; CDR3 protein: CASSQDLASDSGNTIYF
V gene: TRBV5-1; J gene: TRBJ2-7; D gene: TRBD2; clone size: -; CDR3 DNA: TGCGCCAGCAGCTTGGCCCCGGGAGGGTCATTCTACGAGCAGTACTTC; CDR3 protein: CASSLAPGGSFYEQYF
V gene: TRBV5-1; J gene: TRBJ1-2; D gene: -; clone size: few; CDR3 DNA: TGCGCCAGCAGCCCCAGAACCGCCAACTATGGCTACACCTTC; CDR3 protein: CASSPRTANYGYTF
V gene: TRBV19; J gene: TRBJ1-5; D gene: -; clone size: -; CDR3 DNA: TGTGCCAGTAGTATGGTTATAGTTTATAGCAATCAGCCCCAGCATTTT; CDR3 protein: CASSMVIVYSNQPQHF
V gene: TRBV28; J gene: TRBJ2-5; D gene: TRBD2; clone size: once; CDR3 DNA: TGTGCCAGCAGTACCCCGGGACTAGGGCAAGAGACCCAGTACTTC; CDR3 protein: CASSTPGLGQETQYF
V gene: TRBV7-9; J gene: TRBJ1-2; D gene: TRBD1; clone size: -; CDR3 DNA: TGTGCCAGCACCCCGGGACAGGGAAGATGGTATGGCTACACCTTC; CDR3 protein: CASTPGQGRWYGYTF
V gene: TRBV2; J gene: TRBJ2-3; D gene: TRBD1; clone size: -; CDR3 DNA: TGTGCCAGCAGTGCGTTAATGACAGGGGGGACAGATACGCAGTATTTT; CDR3 protein: CASSALMTGGTDTQYF
V gene: TRBV2; J gene: TRBJ1-2; D gene: TRBD1; clone size: -; CDR3 DNA: TGTGCCAGCACAAAAGGGACAGGCCGCTATGGCTACACCTTC; CDR3 protein: CASTKGTGRYGYTF
V gene: TRBV2; J gene: TRBJ2-3; D gene: -; clone size: -; CDR3 DNA: TGTGCCAGCAGTCCGAACCGGGATACGCAGTATTTT; CDR3 protein: CASSPNRDTQYF
V gene: TRBV3-1/TRBV3-2; J gene: TRBJ1-2; D gene: -; clone size: few; CDR3 DNA: TGTGCCAGCAGCCAAGACTACAGGGCCTATGGCTACACCTTC; CDR3 protein: CASSQDYRAYGYTF
V gene: TRBV28; J gene: TRBJ1-2; D gene: -; clone size: few; CDR3 DNA: TGTGCCAGCAGTGGGCAGGGCGACGGTTCTGCTCAAAATAACTATGGCTACACCTTC; CDR3 protein: CASSGQGDGSAQNNYGYTF
V gene: TRBV15; J gene: TRBJ2-7; D gene: -; clone size: many; CDR3 DNA: TGTGCCACCAGCAGGGGGTTACTAGACGCCGAGCAGTACTTC; CDR3 protein: CATSRGLLDAEQYF
V gene: TRBV2; J gene: TRBJ1-2; D gene: TRBD1; clone size: few; CDR3 DNA: TGTGCCAGCAGCCGGGGACAGTCAAACTATGGCTACACCTTC; CDR3 protein: CASSRGQSNYGYTF
V gene: TRBV2; J gene: TRBJ2-5; D gene: -; clone size: -; CDR3 DNA: TGTGCCAGCAGTGAAGTGGTAGTCGAGACCCAGTACTTC; CDR3 protein: CASSEVVVETQYF
V gene: TRBV21-1; J gene: TRBJ1-2; D gene: -; clone size: -; CDR3 DNA: TGTGCCAGCAGCAGGTACTCAAAACAGCCTCTGTTATATAACTATGGCTACACCTTC; CDR3 protein: CASSRYSKQPLLYNYGYTF
V gene: TRBV18; J gene: TRBJ2-2; D gene: -; clone size: -; CDR3 DNA: TGTGCCAGCTCTGGCGGACTAATGAACACCGGGGAGCTGTTTTTT; CDR3 protein: CASSGGLMNTGELFF